Below, 28 T cell receptor beta chains from the same sample are listed, as sequenced in a study of follicular helper T cells after annual influenza vaccination. Method: immunoSEQ multiplex PCR; TCRdb's copy keeps in-frame clones and lacks some. Among about 9,200 clones listed, about 82% were seen once. Time point defined: 2015-2016 season, pre-vaccination. The material was CXCR5+ CD38- circulating T follicular helper cells from blood, obtained on the day of influenza vaccination. Regarding subset: circulating Tfh, non-naive CD4+CXCR5+PD-1+ (ICOS+CD38+ or ICOS-CD38-). These receptors were collected from an adult who received the influenza vaccine.

The table lists this clone with a few counts. V gene TRBV28 combines with J gene TRBJ2-7; the D gene could be TRBD1 or TRBD2 (5 bases each). Germline CDR1 and CDR2: MDHEN and SYDVKM. V dropped 3 bases and J dropped 3 bases, with 12 bases sitting between them. This CDR3 contains 14 residues. CDR3 sequence reads: CASSFVGTNYEQYF. The CDR3 DNA is TGTGCCAGCAGTTTCGTTGGGACCAACTACGAGCAGTACTTC.

V and J are TRBV2 and TRBJ1-5; a possible D gene is TRBD1 (5 bases). Per germline, CDR1 SNHLY and CDR2 FYNNEI. The V and J ends lost 4 bases and 3 bases respectively, with 7 bases between them. The CDR3 is made up of 13 amino acids. Here the CDR3 DNA reads TGTGCCAGCAGTGTCAGGGACAATCAGCCCCAGCATTTT. Protein: CASSVRDNQPQHF.

The gene calls are TRBV5-1 and TRBJ1-4; D ambiguous. The V end was cut by 0 bases, the J end by 4 bases, with 7 bases between. CDR3 length: 14 residues. From germline, CDR1 is SGHRS and CDR2 YFSETQ. CDR3 protein: CASSLVPSNEKLFF. Written as DNA, the CDR3 is TGCGCCAGCAGCTTGGTGCCGAGTAATGAAAAACTGTTTTTT.

This clone turned up a few times. J is TRBJ2-7 and V is TRBV5-1; possibly TRBD1 for D (5 bases). CDR3 size: 13 residues. Germline values: CDR1 SGHRS, CDR2 YFSETQ. V lost 1 base to trimming and J lost 5 bases, with 10 bases between them. The CDR3 spells CASSLRQGNEQYF. For the CDR3, the DNA is TGCGCCAGCAGCTTGAGGCAGGGTAACGAGCAGTACTTC.

V and J are TRBV7-8 and TRBJ2-1; TRBD2 agrees at 15 bases. Germline lookup yields CDR1 SGHVS and CDR2 FQNEAQ. J was trimmed by 7 bases and V by 4 bases; bases with no gene match: 2. The CDR3 totals 15 residues. The CDR3 nucleotides are TGTGCCAGCAGCTCAGGACTAGCGGGAGGGAATGAGCAGTTCTTC. This sequence encodes CASSSGLAGGNEQFF.

This sequence joins TRBV5-1 and TRBJ2-3; either TRBD1 or TRBD2 may fit D (7 bases each). The ends were cut back, 2 bases at V and 5 bases at J, with 12 bases in the middle. The CDR3 runs to 14 residues. The germline CDR1 and CDR2 sequences are SGHRS and YFSETQ. The CDR3 here is CASSLSGTEDTQYF. The CDR3 DNA sequence: TGCGCCAGCAGCTTAAGCGGGACAGAAGATACGCAGTATTTT.

J is TRBJ2-1 and V is TRBV5-1; D could derive from TRBD1 or TRBD2 (5 bases each). This CDR3 contains 15 residues. Germline CDR1 and CDR2: SGHRS and YFSETQ. Trimming took 4 bases from V and 6 from J, leaving 17 bases between them. The DNA for the CDR3 is TGCGCCAGCAGCCCTCGGGACCCCTCCAGCAATGAGCAGTTCTTC. It is translated as CASSPRDPSSNEQFF.

The chain is built from TRBV2 and TRBJ1-1, with 7 bases aligning to TRBD1. Per the germline V gene, CDR1 is SNHLY and CDR2 is FYNNEI. V lost 5 bases, J lost 0 bases, and 6 bases stayed unmatched. This CDR3 has 15 residues. The CDR3 nucleotides read TGTGCCAGCAGTATTACCGGGACAGTGAACACTGAAGCTTTCTTT. Encoded protein: CASSITGTVNTEAFF.

The genes are TRBV19 and TRBJ2-3; maybe TRBD1 (6 bases). The CDR3 contains 14 residues. V was cut by 5 bases and J by 4 bases, with 13 bases left in between. In germline, CDR1 is LNHDA, CDR2 SQIVND (reference sequence). This CDR3 reads CASSPSTGPDTQYF. DNA for the CDR3: TGTGCCAGTAGTCCCTCGACAGGCCCAGATACGCAGTATTTT. Variable domain in full (rest from reference TRBV19 and TRBJ2-3): DGGITQSPKYLFRKEGQNVTLSCEQNLNHDAMYWYRQDPGQGLRLIYYSQIVNDFQKGDIAEGYSVSREKKESFPLTVTSAQKNPTAFYLCASSPSTGPDTQYFGPGTRLTVL.

The rearrangement links TRBV5-1 to TRBJ2-6, with D perhaps matching TRBD1 (6 bases). Trimming left V 3 bases short and J 0 bases short, with 10 bases between. Germline V CDR1 and CDR2: SGHRS, YFSETQ. The CDR3 sequence is 16 residues long. CDR3 residues: CASSSTGSSGANVLTF. The DNA of the CDR3 is TGCGCCAGCAGCTCCACAGGGTCCTCTGGGGCCAACGTCCTGACTTTC.

The V gene is TRBV29-1, the J gene TRBJ1-1; possibly TRBD1 for D (6 bases). Trimming stripped 4 bases from V and 1 base from J, with 13 bases between. The germline gives CDR1 SQVTM, CDR2 ANQGSEA. The CDR3 covers 14 residues. The DNA of the CDR3 is TGCAGCGTTGTGTGGGGGGCGCGGAACACTGAAGCTTTCTTT. The encoded protein is CSVVWGARNTEAFF.

This rearrangement joins TRBV25-1 to TRBJ1-4; D gene unclear. The germline V gene has CDR1 MGHDK and CDR2 SYGVNS. The length of the CDR3 is 15 residues. V was trimmed by 3 bases and J by 5 bases, leaving 13 bases between them. Here the CDR3 DNA reads TGTGCCAGCAGTGACCCTGAGTCTAAGAATGAAAAACTGTTTTTT. Its protein product is CASSDPESKNEKLFF.

The chain recombines TRBV5-4 with TRBJ2-1, with unresolved D. Germline CDR1 SGHNT, CDR2 YYREEE (reference sequence). This CDR3 is 14 amino acids long. The V end lost 0 bases, the J end lost 6 bases, and 10 bases lay between the germline ends. In nucleotides, the CDR3 is TGTGCCAGCAGCTTGGCTCGAAGAACCAATGAGCAGTTCTTC. The encoded protein is CASSLARRTNEQFF.

This rearrangement joins TRBV5-4 to TRBJ2-5; 12 positions agree with TRBD1. Per the germline V gene, CDR1 is SGHNT and CDR2 is YYREEE (reference sequence). V shed 4 bases and J 5 bases; nucleotides not matched to a gene: 9. The CDR3 spans 16 residues. In nucleotides, the CDR3 is TGTGCCAGCAGCGGCCGGGACAGGGGGCGAGGGGAGACCCAGTACTTC. This codes for CASSGRDRGRGETQYF.

This clone has a handful of counts. The chain uses TRBV4-2 and TRBJ2-7; TRBD2 is a possible D gene (6 bases). The CDR3 is made up of 15 amino acids. The V end was cut by 0 bases, the J end by 4 bases, with 13 bases between. Germline V CDR1 and CDR2: LGHNA, YNFKEQ. In nucleotides, the CDR3 is TGTGCCAGCAGCCAAGATATCGGGGGAATATACGAGCAGTACTTC. Its protein product is CASSQDIGGIYEQYF.

This clone was counted a single time. Other DNA sequences in this sample translate to the same CDR3. The chain employs TRBV27 and TRBJ2-6; D gene uncertain. CDR3 length equals 14 residues. Germline V gives CDR1 MNHEY, CDR2 SMNVEV (reference sequence). V gave up 4 bases and J gave up 0 bases, with 4 bases separating them. CDR3 loop: CASSYLSGANVLTF. CDR3 nucleotides: TGTGCCAGCAGTTACCTCTCTGGGGCCAACGTCCTGACTTTC. The whole variable domain, remainder taken from reference TRBV27 and TRBJ2-6, is EAQVTQNPRYLITVTGKKLTVTCSQNMNHEYMSWYRQDPGLGLRQIYYSMNVEVTDKGDVPEGYKVSRKEKRNFPLILESPSPNQTSLYFCASSYLSGANVLTFGAGSRLTVL.

The V and J genes are TRBV11-1 and TRBJ2-1; TRBD1 might be the D (6 bases). Germline V gene lookup returns CDR1 SGHAT and CDR2 FQDESV (reference sequence). The CDR3 contains 16 residues. Trimming shortened V by 5 bases and J by 1 base, and 15 bases separated the two germline ends. The DNA for the CDR3 is TGTGCCAGCAGCCCACCTACAGGGTTGTCCTACAATGAGCAGTTCTTC. This translates into CASSPPTGLSYNEQFF.

The rearrangement joins TRBV10-3 to TRBJ1-2; 8 bases fit TRBD1. Germline lookup yields CDR1 ENHRY and CDR2 SYGVKD. This CDR3 is 15 amino acids long. Trimming removed 0 bases from V and 4 bases from J; junction bases left unmatched: 4. The DNA of the CDR3 is TGTGCCATCAGTGAGTCGACAGGGGAGGGCTATGGCTACACCTTC. As protein: CAISESTGEGYGYTF.

The genes are TRBV28 and TRBJ2-4, with D tentatively TRBD2 (5 bases). Between the trimmed V and J ends, which lost 3 bases and 1 base, there was a span of 22 bases. Germline-derived CDR1 and CDR2 are MDHEN and SYDVKM. The CDR3 runs 19 residues. The CDR3 nucleotides read TGTGCCAGCAGTTTGAAGAATAGCGCTAGAGGCGGGGCCAAAAACATTCAGTACTTC. As protein: CASSLKNSARGGAKNIQYF.

The chain recombines TRBV7-3 with TRBJ1-1, with D tentatively TRBD1 (6 bases). CDR3 size: 14 residues. The germline V gene encodes CDR1 SGHTA and CDR2 FQGTGA. V shed 5 bases and J shed 1 base, with 11 bases lying between them. The CDR3 loop reads CASSQGQTNTEAFF. CDR3 coding DNA: TGTGCCAGCAGCCAAGGACAGACGAACACTGAAGCTTTCTTT.

The rearrangement uses TRBV29-1 and TRBJ2-3, with D maybe TRBD1 (5 bases). CDR1 and CDR2 (germline): SQVTM, ANQGSEA. Between the trimmed V and J ends, which lost 4 bases and 1 base, there was a span of 12 bases. This CDR3 has 14 residues. CDR3 in amino acids: CSVGRQRGTDTQYF. CDR3 nucleotides: TGCAGCGTTGGCCGACAGAGAGGCACAGATACGCAGTATTTT.

The rearrangement uses TRBV19 and TRBJ1-2; 7 positions agree with TRBD1. V was pared by 4 bases and J by 6 bases, with 8 bases of the junction left unmatched. CDR1 and CDR2 (germline): LNHDA, SQIVND (reference sequence). The CDR3 totals 14 residues. CDR3: CASSTRDRGNGYTF. CDR3 in DNA: TGTGCCAGTAGTACCCGGGACAGAGGGAATGGCTACACCTTC.

This chain links TRBV21-1 with TRBJ1-5. TRBV21-1 is tagged as a pseudogene. This CDR3 has 15 residues. The CDR3 sequence is CASGPKGEGNQPQHF. The CDR3 nucleotides are TGTGCCAGCGGGCCGAAGGGAGAGGGCAATCAGCCCCAGCATTTT.

The CDR3 region has the DNA TGTGCCAGCAGCCGGGACAGGGGGCATTATGAGCAGTTCTTC. It encodes CASSRDRGHYEQFF. The chain couples TRBV11-1 to TRBJ2-1; TRBD1 matches at 12 bases. The CDR3 contains 14 residues. V shed 5 bases, J shed 8 bases, and the junction held 4 bases outside the gene matches. Germline V gives CDR1 SGHAT, CDR2 FQDESV (reference sequence).

This chain uses TRBV15 with TRBJ2-1; unclear D gene. Trimming stripped 0 bases from V and 7 bases from J, with 7 bases between. Germline V gene data show CDR1 as LNHNV and CDR2 as YYDKDF (reference sequence). The CDR3 covers 13 residues. CDR3 sequence reads: CATSRDRRNEQFF. The CDR3 DNA reads as TGTGCCACCAGCAGAGACCGGCGGAATGAGCAGTTCTTC.

The CDR3 protein is CASSSRQGTPDQPQHF. The CDR3 nucleotides read TGTGCCAGCAGTTCCAGACAGGGGACCCCTGATCAGCCCCAGCATTTT. The V gene is TRBV28, the J gene TRBJ1-5, with TRBD1 matching 8 bases. Germline V gene sequence: CDR1 MDHEN, CDR2 SYDVKM. V lost 4 bases, J lost 5 bases, and 10 bases stayed unmatched. The CDR3 loop spans 16 amino acids.

The J gene is TRBJ2-1, the V gene TRBV6-1, with D perhaps matching TRBD1 (7 bases). Trimming took off 2 bases at V and 9 bases at J, with 14 bases between the two ends. CDR1 and CDR2 (germline): MNHNS, SASEGT. The CDR3 spans 14 residues. The CDR3 spells CASSENRGGSEQFF. The DNA for the CDR3 is TGTGCCAGCAGTGAAAACAGGGGAGGAAGTGAGCAGTTCTTC.

This clone was found once. This chain uses TRBV27 with TRBJ1-5, with 7 bases lining up with TRBD1. V shed 6 bases and J 4 bases; nucleotides not matched to a gene: 21. The length of the CDR3 is 19 residues. The germline V gene has CDR1 MNHEY and CDR2 SMNVEV (reference sequence). The CDR3 DNA sequence: TGTGCCAGCAGGCCCATCAGACAGGGTCACTTCGGGGGAAATCAGCCCCAGCATTTT. Encoded protein: CASRPIRQGHFGGNQPQHF.